Listed here are 5 T cell receptor beta chains from one sample, sequenced in a study of identical twins. MiXCR was run by TCRdb on the 5' RACE reads, yielding one entry per CDR3 protein. The sample records roughly 350,000 distinct CDR3 sequences, approximately 10% being singletons. The material sequenced was naive T cells sorted from blood. Receptor source: a woman aged 45-65 years in good health.

V and J are TRBV6-1 and TRBJ2-2; 8 positions match TRBD2. The CDR3 covers 16 residues. Germline V gene lookup returns CDR1 MNHNS and CDR2 SASEGT. The V and J ends lost 6 bases and 2 bases, in that order; junction bases with no gene match: 8. The CDR3 loop reads CASSRTSGENTGELFF. CDR3 bases: TGTGCCAGCAGCCGCACTAGCGGAGAAAACACCGGGGAGCTGTTTTTT.

The V and J genes are TRBV5-1 and TRBJ2-1; 15 bases map to TRBD2. V lost 4 bases and J lost 7; bases outside the gene matches: 9. Germline values: CDR1 SGHRS, CDR2 YFSETQ. The CDR3 consists of 17 residues. CDR3: CASSPGLAGGSGNEQFF. CDR3 DNA sequence: TGCGCCAGCAGCCCGGGACTAGCGGGAGGCTCGGGGAATGAGCAGTTCTTC.

For the CDR3, the DNA is TGTGCCAGCAGCCAAGTAAAGAATCAGCCCCAGCATTTT. Encoded protein: CASSQVKNQPQHF. V usage is TRBV4-2 and J usage is TRBJ1-5; no reliable D call. V lost 1 base and J 4 bases, leaving 5 bases between the germline ends. The CDR3 runs 13 residues. Germline lookup yields CDR1 LGHNA and CDR2 YNFKEQ.

This clonotype was seen once. The gene calls are TRBV11-2 and TRBJ2-3; D tentatively fits TRBD1 or TRBD2 (5 bases each). This CDR3 is 15 amino acids long. Germline values: CDR1 SGHAT, CDR2 FQNNGV. V gave up 3 bases and J gave up 4 bases, with 14 bases separating them. CDR3 nucleotide sequence: TGTGCCAGCAGCTTCTTATTGGGGGAAGCAGATACGCAGTATTTT. It specifies CASSFLLGEADTQYF.

Ten or more counts support this clonotype. The J gene is TRBJ2-1, the V gene TRBV5-1; D gene unclear. The V and J ends lost 0 bases and 0 bases respectively, with 7 bases between them. Germline lookup yields CDR1 SGHRS and CDR2 YFSETQ. This CDR3 has 15 residues. The CDR3 region is CASSLDGPSYNEQFF. In DNA form, the CDR3 reads TGCGCCAGCAGCTTGGACGGGCCCTCCTACAATGAGCAGTTCTTC.